The 21 T cell receptor beta chains listed next were all sequenced from one sample in a study of molecular identifiers for immune sequencing clone quantification. Using its own MiXCR run on the PCR reads, TCRdb lists one record per CDR3 protein. The sample contains about 640,000 distinct CDR3 sequences, just under 20% of which appear only once. Sample: naive CD8+ T cells from blood, with Jurkat cell RNA spiked in. Subset denoted: FACS-sorted CD8+CD4-CCR7+CD45RA+ naive T cells. Receptors were obtained from a human donor in good health. Some libraries in this study had Jurkat cell RNA spiked in.

This clonotype has at least ten counts. J is TRBJ2-7 and V is TRBV7-9, with 8 bases fitting TRBD2. Germline CDR1 SEHNR, CDR2 FQNEAQ (reference sequence). The CDR3 consists of 16 residues. Trimming cost V 4 bases and J 3 bases; bases outside gene matches: 11. The CDR3 protein is CASSSPLIAGSYEQYF. In nucleotides, the CDR3 is TGTGCCAGCAGCTCGCCTCTCATAGCGGGGAGCTACGAGCAGTACTTC.

Concerning this clonotype itself: A much larger clone differs by one base, so this may be a read error. The chain carries TRBV4-3 and TRBJ1-2; 9 bases align to TRBD1. Germline trimming cut 6 bases from V and 4 bases from J; bases unmatched to any gene: 3. The germline V gene encodes CDR1 LGHNA and CDR2 YSLEER. CDR3 length: 13 amino acids. The CDR3 region is CASRDRGGYGYTF. The DNA for the CDR3 is TGCGCCAGCAGGGACAGGGGTGGCTATGGCTACACCTTC.

This clonotype was counted ten times or more. The chain carries TRBV19 and TRBJ1-1; no clear D gene. V lost 1 base and J 5 bases, leaving 5 bases between the germline ends. The CDR3 extends over 12 amino acids. Germline V lookup: CDR1 LNHDA, CDR2 SQIVND (reference sequence). In DNA, the CDR3 is TGTGCCAGTAGTATAGGGCGGACTGAAGCTTTCTTT. This gives the protein CASSIGRTEAFF.

This clonotype was recorded many times. This chain uses TRBV14 with TRBJ2-3, with no clear D. The V gene lost 1 base and the J gene lost 3 bases, with 5 bases spanning the gap. CDR1 and CDR2 from the germline V gene are SGHDN and FVKESK. The CDR3 is 13 residues long. The CDR3 sequence is CASSQARTDTQYF. For the CDR3, the DNA is TGTGCCAGCAGCCAAGCCCGGACAGATACGCAGTATTTT.

This clonotype was seen ten or more times. CDR3 protein: CASSEGGFGTEAFF. CDR3 in DNA: TGTGCCAGCAGCGAGGGGGGTTTCGGCACTGAAGCTTTCTTT. J is TRBJ1-1 and V is TRBV7-9; possibly TRBD1 for D (6 bases). Germline CDR1 SEHNR, CDR2 FQNEAQ (reference sequence). The CDR3 loop spans 14 amino acids. V was clipped by 5 bases and J by 4 bases, with 14 bases between them. The entire variable domain, with the rest obtained from reference TRBV7-9 and TRBJ1-1, is as follows: DTGVSQNPRHKITKRGQNVTFRCDPISEHNRLYWYRQTLGQGPEFLTYFQNEAQLEKSRLLSDRFSAERPKGSFSTLEIQRTEQGDSAMYLCASSEGGFGTEAFFGQGTRLTVV.

The table lists this clonotype with many counts. The rearrangement joins TRBV20-1 to TRBJ2-1; D uncertain. The CDR3 spans 12 residues. Trimming pared 2 bases from V and 7 bases from J, leaving 9 bases between. The germline V gene has CDR1 DFQATT and CDR2 SNEGSKA (reference sequence). CDR3 in amino acids: CSARLMGNEQFF. CDR3 bases: TGCAGTGCTAGATTAATGGGGAATGAGCAGTTCTTC.

This clonotype was detected ten times or more. The genes are TRBV12-5 and TRBJ1-5, with D hard to call. V was shortened by 1 base and J by 5 bases, with 3 bases between the two germline ends. The CDR3 has 12 residues. The germline V gene has CDR1 LGHNT and CDR2 FRNRAP. The CDR3 spells CASGLDDQPQHF. DNA for the CDR3: TGTGCTAGTGGTTTGGATGATCAGCCCCAGCATTTT.

This clonotype appeared a few times. The chain has TRBV5-1 and TRBJ2-3; TRBD2 matches 9 bases. There are 19 residues in the CDR3. The germline CDR1 and CDR2 sequences are SGHRS and YFSETQ. Unmatched junction bases numbered 16, after V lost 3 bases and J lost 2 bases. The CDR3 DNA reads as TGCGCCAGCAGCTCCCCCAACAAACTAGCGGGTGCGTACACAGATACGCAGTATTTT. Translating gives CASSSPNKLAGAYTDTQYF.

There are a few counts of this clonotype. This chain links TRBV27 with TRBJ2-1; no firm D call. Trimming left V 5 bases short and J 6 bases short, with 11 bases between. From germline, CDR1 is MNHEY and CDR2 SMNVEV (reference sequence). The CDR3 loop spans 13 amino acids. CDR3 sequence reads: CASSARTSNEQFF. The CDR3 DNA is TGTGCCAGCAGTGCCCGGACGAGCAATGAGCAGTTCTTC.

As regards this clonotype: This may be a read error, as it is one base from a much larger clone. The V gene is TRBV5-1, the J gene TRBJ1-1, with TRBD1 identical over 8 bases. CDR3 length: 16 residues. Germline values: CDR1 SGHRS, CDR2 YFSETQ. Germline trimming cut 3 bases from V and 3 bases from J; bases unmatched to any gene: 10. The CDR3 region is CASSSSQGARDTEAFF. The CDR3 nucleotides read TGCGCCAGCAGCTCGTCGCAGGGGGCTAGGGACACTGAAGCTTTCTTT.

Remarks on this clonotype: A much larger clone lies a single base off, so this may be a read error. The chain uses TRBV12-3 or TRBV12-4 and TRBJ2-5; no definite D call. There are 14 residues in the CDR3. Trimming removed 5 bases at V and 2 bases at J, with 12 bases between. In DNA form, the CDR3 reads TGTGCCAGCAGTGACCCGGAACTGCAAGAGACCCAGTACTTC. Translating gives CASSDPELQETQYF.

This clonotype has at least ten counts. The chain links TRBV4-2 to TRBJ2-5; maybe TRBD1 (5 bases). The germline V gene encodes CDR1 LGHNA and CDR2 YNFKEQ. The germline V and J ends were trimmed by 0 bases and 5 bases, with 10 bases remaining between them. CDR3 length: 14 residues. The CDR3 DNA follows: TGTGCCAGCAGCCAAGAGACAGAATGGGAGACCCAGTACTTC. This sequence encodes CASSQETEWETQYF.

For this clonotype: Given a much more abundant clone one base away, this may be a read error. This rearrangement joins TRBV5-3 to TRBJ2-2; 9 bases agree with TRBD1. TRBV5-3 is annotated as an ORF whose role is uncertain. This CDR3 has 17 amino acids. CDR3: CASSLVWQTGGGGELFF. The CDR3 DNA follows: TGTGCCAGCAGCTTGGTCTGGCAGACAGGGGGTGGCGGGGAGCTGTTTTTT.

This clonotype was counted a single time. A much larger clone differs from this one at a single base, so this may be a read error. CDR3 protein: CSARGLAGDVDTQYF. For the CDR3, the DNA is TGCAGTGCTAGGGGACTAGCGGGAGACGTAGATACGCAGTATTTT. The gene calls are TRBV20-1 and TRBJ2-3, with 14 bases that match TRBD2. The germline V gene has CDR1 DFQATT and CDR2 SNEGSKA (reference sequence). The CDR3 is made up of 15 amino acids. J lost 5 bases, V lost 3 bases, and 4 bases had no gene match.

Remarks on this clonotype: Just one base apart from a much larger clone, this may be a read error. The rearrangement joins TRBV7-2 to TRBJ2-7; perhaps TRBD2 as D (7 bases). Looked up from germline, CDR1 is SGHTA and CDR2 is FQGNSA. The CDR3 covers 16 residues. V was pared by 1 base and J by 7 bases, with 20 bases between. The DNA for the CDR3 is TGTGCCAGCAGCTTAGAAACGGTGGGGGGGCCTTGGGAGCAGTACTTC. Protein product: CASSLETVGGPWEQYF.

Concerning this clonotype itself: Sequence at one end of the junction differs from germline and may be a read error. The gene calls are TRBV5-6 and TRBJ2-1; D may be TRBD2 (7 bases). The CDR3 runs to 15 residues. CDR1 is SGHDT, CDR2 YYEEEE, per germline. The CDR3 bases are TGTGCCAGCAGCTTGGGGGGGGGGCTACGCAATGAGCAGTCCTTC. The encoded protein is CASSLGGGLRNEQSF.

This clonotype was seen at least ten times. The rearrangement uses TRBV4-3 and TRBJ2-3; 10 bases align to TRBD2. This CDR3 is 19 amino acids long. V shed 0 bases, J shed 2 bases, and the junction held 11 bases outside the gene matches. In germline, CDR1 is LGHNA, CDR2 YSLEER. This CDR3 is CASSQDGLPSGGHTDTQYF. The CDR3 DNA is TGCGCCAGCAGCCAAGATGGGTTGCCTAGCGGGGGCCACACAGATACGCAGTATTTT.

This clonotype was seen ten or more times. V gene TRBV6-2 or TRBV6-3 combines with J gene TRBJ2-7; D is perhaps TRBD1 (5 bases). This CDR3 is built from 14 residues. V was trimmed by 8 bases and J by 4 bases, leaving 18 bases between them. Germline CDR1 and CDR2: MNHEY and SVGEGT. The DNA of the CDR3 is TGTGCCAGCTCCGGGCCGAAAAGGGGATACGAGCAGTACTTC. Translated, it gives CASSGPKRGYEQYF.

The chain couples TRBV27 to TRBJ1-6, with 9 bases identical to TRBD1. This CDR3 contains 15 residues. The germline gives CDR1 MNHEY, CDR2 SMNVEV (reference sequence). The V gene end was trimmed by 3 bases and the J gene end by 9 bases; junction bases not matched to a gene: 6. CDR3 in DNA: TGTGCCAGCAGTTTTGAGACAGGGGGTCGTTCACCCCTCCACTTT. This codes for CASSFETGGRSPLHF.

DNA for the CDR3: TGCGCCAGCAGCCACGGGACAGGCGACACCTACGAGCAGTACTTC. This sequence encodes CASSHGTGDTYEQYF. The V gene is TRBV4-3, the J gene TRBJ2-7; 8 bases agree with TRBD1. V lost 3 bases to trimming and J lost 2 bases; unmatched junction nucleotides: 6. CDR3 length equals 15 residues. Germline CDR1 and CDR2: LGHNA and YSLEER.

The chain uses TRBV20-1 and TRBJ2-7; perhaps D is TRBD1 or TRBD2 (6 bases each). This CDR3 spans 10 amino acids. The germline V gene encodes CDR1 DFQATT and CDR2 SNEGSKA (reference sequence). The germline V and J ends were trimmed by 6 bases and 6 bases, with 9 bases remaining between them. CDR3 loop: CSAGGGEQYF. CDR3 sequence (DNA): TGCAGTGCAGGGGGAGGCGAGCAGTACTTC.